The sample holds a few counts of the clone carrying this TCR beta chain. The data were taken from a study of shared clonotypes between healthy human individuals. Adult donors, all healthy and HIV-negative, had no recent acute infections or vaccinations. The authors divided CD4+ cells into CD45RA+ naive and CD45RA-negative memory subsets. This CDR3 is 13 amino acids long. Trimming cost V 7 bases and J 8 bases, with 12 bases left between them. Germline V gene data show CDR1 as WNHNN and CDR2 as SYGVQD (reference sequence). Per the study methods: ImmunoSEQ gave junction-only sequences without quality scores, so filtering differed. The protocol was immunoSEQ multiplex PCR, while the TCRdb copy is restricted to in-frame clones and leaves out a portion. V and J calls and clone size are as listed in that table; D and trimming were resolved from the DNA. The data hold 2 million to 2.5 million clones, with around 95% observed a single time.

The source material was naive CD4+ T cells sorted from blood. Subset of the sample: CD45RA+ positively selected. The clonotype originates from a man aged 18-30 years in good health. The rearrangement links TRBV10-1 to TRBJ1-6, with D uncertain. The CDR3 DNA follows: TGCGCCAGCACCTATTCTCAGGATTCACCCCTCCACTTT. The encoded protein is CASTYSQDSPLHF.